These 21 T cell receptor beta chains came from one sample sequenced in a study of spatial heterogeneity in lung cancer. Sample time point: sample taken at primary tumor resection. Whole-study results and caveats: The study found that expanded intratumoral alpha and beta TCR counts tracked tumor mutation counts.

Their cognate antigens are unknown. Using its own MiXCR run on the 5' RACE reads, TCRdb lists one record per CDR3 protein. The sample lists some 16,000 distinct CDR3 sequences, 6.5% to 8% seen once, with around 20% in the top ten. Sequenced material: lung tumor tissue, taken at surgery. The receptors shown here come from a female donor with early-stage non-small cell lung cancer.

This clonotype was counted ten times or more. Since it is a stray read in a library aimed at alpha chains, this beta chain has a size that is not meaningful. The chain is built from TRBV27 and TRBJ2-2; 7 bases agree with TRBD2. Germline-derived CDR1 and CDR2 are MNHEY and SMNVEV (reference sequence). The CDR3 runs 16 residues. With V trimmed by 0 bases and J by 6 bases, 7 bases remained unmatched. In DNA form, the CDR3 reads TGTGCCAGCAGTTTATCGCGCGGGGGTGGATCCGGGGAGCTGTTTTTT. It codes for CASSLSRGGGSGELFF.

This clonotype has a count of ten or more. Because this beta chain is a stray read in a library intended to capture alpha chains, its abundance should not be given much weight. The rearrangement joins TRBV6-1 to TRBJ2-5; possible D gene TRBD1, 7 bases. Germline V gene data show CDR1 as MNHNS and CDR2 as SASEGT. V was shortened by 6 bases and J by 4 bases, with 24 bases between the two germline ends. CDR3 length equals 17 residues. Written as DNA, the CDR3 is TGTGCCAGCAGAAAAAGATCACAGGGGATCGGGGGAGAGACCCAGTACTTC. As protein: CASRKRSQGIGGETQYF.

This clonotype was recorded many times. This beta chain slipped into a library made for alpha chains as a stray read, so its size is not meaningful. The J gene is TRBJ1-2, the V gene TRBV12-3 or TRBV12-4; 11 bases are a match to TRBD1. After removal of 5 bases from V and 4 bases from J, the junction contained 6 bases not matched to a gene. There are 15 residues in the CDR3. The CDR3 is CASSPRTGGSYGYTF. Written as DNA, the CDR3 is TGTGCCAGCAGTCCCAGGACAGGGGGCTCCTATGGCTACACCTTC.

This clonotype was counted many times. Within a library made for alpha chains, this beta chain is off target, and its count is uninformative. The V and J genes are TRBV7-9 and TRBJ2-5, with TRBD2 matching over 9 bases. Looked up from germline, CDR1 is SEHNR and CDR2 is FQNEAQ (reference sequence). After removal of 5 bases from V and 5 bases from J, the junction contained 9 bases not matched to a gene. This CDR3 spans 15 amino acids. The CDR3: CASSPDSGGRETQYF. CDR3 nucleotide sequence: TGTGCCAGCAGCCCTGATAGCGGGGGTAGGGAGACCCAGTACTTC.

About this clonotype itself: Found in a library prepared for alpha chains, this beta chain is an off-target read, and its abundance has little meaning. This chain links TRBV2 with TRBJ2-7; D is ambiguous. Per the germline V gene, CDR1 is SNHLY and CDR2 is FYNNEI. Trimming took off 3 bases at V and 0 bases at J, with 9 bases between the two ends. The CDR3 length is 14 residues. The CDR3: CASSERRTSYEQYF. CDR3 DNA sequence: TGTGCCAGCAGTGAGAGGCGGACCTCCTACGAGCAGTACTTC.

This clonotype was detected only a few times. Found in a library prepared for alpha chains, this beta chain is an off-target read, and its abundance has little meaning. The V gene is TRBV30, the J gene TRBJ1-2; possibly TRBD1 for D (5 bases). Between the trimmed V and J ends, which lost 2 bases and 5 bases, there was a span of 9 bases. In germline, CDR1 is GTSNPN, CDR2 SVGIG (reference sequence). The CDR3 covers 12 residues. The CDR3 sequence is CAWSIQGYGYTF. CDR3 coding DNA: TGTGCCTGGAGTATCCAGGGTTATGGCTACACCTTC.

This clonotype occurred many times. The library was designed around alpha chains, so this beta chain is a stray read whose abundance carries little weight. The chain uses TRBV5-1 and TRBJ1-1; 10 bases agree with TRBD1. The CDR3 totals 15 residues. The germline CDR1 and CDR2 sequences are SGHRS and YFSETQ. With V trimmed by 3 bases and J by 3 bases, 5 bases remained unmatched. CDR3 in amino acids: CASSWGTGADTEAFF. The CDR3 DNA is TGCGCCAGCAGCTGGGGGACAGGGGCGGACACTGAAGCTTTCTTT. Together with reference TRBV5-1 and TRBJ1-1, the CDR3 gives the full variable domain: KAGVTQTPRYLIKTRGQQVTLSCSPISGHRSVSWYQQTPGQGLQFLFEYFSETQRNKGNFPGRFSGRQFSNSRSEMNVSTLELGDSALYLCASSWGTGADTEAFFGQGTRLTVV.

A note on this clonotype: With the library built for alpha chains, this beta chain is off target and its frequency is not meaningful. The V gene is TRBV6-1, the J gene TRBJ1-1; perhaps TRBD1 as D (6 bases). Trimming pared 4 bases from V and 11 bases from J, leaving 23 bases between. Germline CDR1 and CDR2: MNHNS and SASEGT. This CDR3 has 15 residues. CDR3 nucleotides: TGTGCCAGCAGTGTCTATAACAGGGCGGATAAGTATGCTTTCTTT. Residues: CASSVYNRADKYAFF.

This clonotype was observed a few times. This beta chain turned up in a library designed for alpha chains; as an off-target read, its abundance says little. V gene TRBV7-8 combines with J gene TRBJ2-3, with TRBD2 matching 11 bases. Germline V gives CDR1 SGHVS, CDR2 FQNEAQ. The CDR3 sequence is 18 residues long. Germline trimming cut 5 bases from V and 0 bases from J; bases unmatched to any gene: 10. The CDR3 DNA reads as TGTGCCAGCAGCCAAACTAGCGGGGGAGGTTCTAGCACAGATACGCAGTATTTT. Its translation is CASSQTSGGGSSTDTQYF.

This clonotype ranks as medium-sized (0.01 to 0.1%). This beta chain is an unintended read in a library built for alpha chains; its size means little. V gene TRBV7-2 combines with J gene TRBJ1-5, with TRBD1 as a possible D gene (6 bases). CDR3 length equals 17 residues. V was pared by 0 bases and J by 0 bases, with 12 bases between. CDR1 and CDR2 (germline): SGHTA, FQGNSA. CDR3 coding DNA: TGTGCCAGCAGCTTAGCGGTCTGGGGGCTTAGCAATCAGCCCCAGCATTTT. Its protein is CASSLAVWGLSNQPQHF. The whole variable domain, filled in from reference TRBV7-2 and TRBJ1-5, reads GAGVSQSPSNKVTEKGKDVELRCDPISGHTALYWYRQSLGQGLEFLIYFQGNSAPDKSGLPSDRFSAERTGGSVSTLTIQRTQQEDSAVYLCASSLAVWGLSNQPQHFGDGTRLSIL.

Ten or more counts support this clonotype. The size of this beta chain means little, since it is a stray read in a library made for alpha chains. V is TRBV9 and J is TRBJ1-6; D perhaps matches TRBD1 (5 bases). V lost 2 bases and J lost 4, with 10 bases in between. Germline V gene data show CDR1 as SGDLS and CDR2 as YYNGEE. The CDR3 has 15 residues. This chain's CDR3 is CASSVDGGYNSPLHF. CDR3 coding DNA: TGTGCCAGCAGCGTTGACGGGGGGTATAATTCACCCCTCCACTTT.

This clonotype came up many times. Found in a library prepared for alpha chains, this beta chain is an off-target read, and its abundance has little meaning. The rearrangement uses TRBV27 and TRBJ1-2, with D perhaps matching TRBD1 (6 bases). The CDR3 has 13 amino acids. Trimming removed 5 bases at V and 4 bases at J, with 11 bases between. CDR1 MNHEY and CDR2 SMNVEV come from the germline V gene (reference sequence). The CDR3 region has the DNA TGTGCCAGCAGTCCGACAGGAGTCTATGGCTACACCTTC. This encodes CASSPTGVYGYTF.

At least ten counts were recorded for this clonotype. This beta chain represents an off-target read in a library built for alpha chains; its size is of limited meaning. This chain connects TRBV12-3 or TRBV12-4 to TRBJ2-3, with 8 bases lining up with TRBD2. The length of the CDR3 is 14 residues. J was trimmed by 6 bases and V by 10 bases; bases with no gene match: 12. In nucleotides, the CDR3 is TGTGCCACCCTGGACAGCGGGAGATCGGATACGCAGTATTTT. It yields the protein CATLDSGRSDTQYF.

This clonotype was counted between two and nine times. As an off-target read in a library built for alpha chains, this beta chain has a frequency of little significance. The rearrangement joins TRBV7-2 to TRBJ2-3, with D hard to call. With 5 bases removed from V and 1 base from J, the gap between germline ends came to 7 bases. CDR1 is SGHTA and CDR2 is FQGNSA in the germline V gene. CDR3 length: 13 amino acids. The CDR3 nucleotides read TGTGCCAGCAGCATGGATCGCACAGATACGCAGTATTTT. It is translated as CASSMDRTDTQYF.

This clonotype came up many times. The size of this beta chain means little, since it is a stray read in a library made for alpha chains. The genes are TRBV5-1 and TRBJ2-7; a possible D gene is TRBD2 (6 bases). V lost 4 bases to trimming and J lost 6 bases, with 14 bases between them. Germline lookup yields CDR1 SGHRS and CDR2 YFSETQ. The CDR3 is 13 residues long. This CDR3 reads CASSTGGVREQYF. CDR3 coding DNA: TGCGCCAGCAGCACCGGCGGGGTTCGCGAGCAGTACTTC.

This clonotype was recorded many times. The library was designed around alpha chains, so this beta chain is a stray read whose abundance carries little weight. This chain uses TRBV2 with TRBJ2-3; D is possibly TRBD2 (5 bases). The CDR3 contains 12 residues. The V gene's germline CDR1 is SNHLY and CDR2 FYNNEI. V dropped 7 bases and J dropped 5 bases, with 10 bases sitting between them. The chain's CDR3 is CASNRGQDTQYF. CDR3 DNA sequence: TGTGCCAGCAATCGCGGGCAAGATACGCAGTATTTT.

This clonotype has more than one count but fewer than ten. This beta chain is off target for a library built for alpha chains, so its abundance means little. V and J are TRBV11-1 and TRBJ1-2; D ambiguous. The CDR3 length is 13 residues. Trimming left V 2 bases short and J 8 bases short, with 12 bases between. CDR1 and CDR2 from the germline V gene are SGHAT and FQDESV (reference sequence). This CDR3 reads CASSLQAAEGYTF. Here the CDR3 DNA reads TGTGCCAGCAGCTTACAGGCGGCGGAGGGCTACACCTTC.

At least ten counts were recorded for this clonotype. This beta chain is a stray sequence in a library constructed for alpha chains; its clone size is not meaningful. This chain uses TRBV6-2 or TRBV6-3 with TRBJ2-3; TRBD2 matches 11 bases. Germline V CDR1 and CDR2: MNHEY, SVGEGT. CDR3 length: 16 amino acids. The ends lost 7 bases at V and 2 bases at J; junction bases unmatched: 8. The CDR3 reads CASITGTSGPTDTQYF. As DNA, the CDR3 is TGTGCCAGCATAACCGGGACTAGCGGACCCACAGATACGCAGTATTTT.

This clonotype was detected ten times or more. This beta chain lies outside the target of a library built for alpha chains; its clone size means little. V usage is TRBV5-6 and J usage is TRBJ1-5, with D possibly being TRBD1 (6 bases). The CDR3 spans 14 residues. With 3 bases removed from V and 6 bases from J, the gap between germline ends came to 13 bases. Germline CDR1 reads SGHDT; CDR2 reads YYEEEE. The CDR3 region is CASSSQGLGQPQHF. In nucleotides, the CDR3 is TGTGCCAGCAGCTCTCAGGGGCTCGGTCAGCCCCAGCATTTT.

This clonotype was recorded many times. In a library made to pick up alpha chains, this beta chain is a stray read with a size that means little. CDR3 nucleotide sequence: TGTGCCAGCACCCCCTGGGAGGGAAACAAACAGCCCCAGCATTTT. As protein: CASTPWEGNKQPQHF. V usage is TRBV6-6 and J usage is TRBJ1-5; D remains unclear. The V end was cut by 7 bases, the J end by 7 bases, with 20 bases between. CDR3 length equals 15 residues. Germline lookup yields CDR1 MNHNY and CDR2 SVGAGI (reference sequence).

This clonotype ranks as medium-sized. This beta chain is an unintended read in a library built for alpha chains; its size means little. The chain has TRBV12-3 or TRBV12-4 and TRBJ1-6; D possibly corresponds to TRBD1 (6 bases). The CDR3 runs to 13 residues. Trimming removed 8 bases at V and 6 bases at J, with 11 bases between. The CDR3 protein is CASLFRGNSPLHF. The CDR3, as DNA: TGTGCCAGCCTTTTCAGGGGTAATTCACCCCTCCACTTT.